This passage covers 8 T cell receptor beta chains from one sample sequenced in a study of kidney transplant recipient with SARS-CoV-2 infection. Using its own MiXCR run on the reads, TCRdb lists one record per CDR3 protein. The table records 200,000 to 250,000 distinct CDR3 sequences, more than 25% of them present only once. Sequencing used a blood sample, obtained at baseline and between days 110 and 120 from a kidney transplant recipient. Every receptor here comes from a male patient aged 25-45 years who had COVID-19 and was a kidney transplant recipient. Among the T cells, some may be from the graft donor.

This clonotype was counted at least ten times. V usage is TRBV7-3 and J usage is TRBJ2-5, with D unresolved. V lost 3 bases to trimming and J lost 5 bases, with 16 bases between them. The germline gives CDR1 SGHTA, CDR2 FQGTGA. The CDR3 loop spans 15 amino acids. The CDR3 sequence is CASSLGGGEEETQYF. The CDR3 DNA follows: TGTGCCAGCAGCTTGGGCGGCGGAGAGGAGGAGACCCAGTACTTC. The full variable domain, rest sourced from reference TRBV7-3 and TRBJ2-5, is GAGVSQTPSNKVTEKGKYVELRCDPISGHTALYWYRQSLGQGPEFLIYFQGTGAADDSGLPNDRFFAVRPEGSVSTLKIQRTERGDSAVYLCASSLGGGEEETQYFGPGTRLLVL.

This clonotype showed up many times. The chain is built from TRBV5-1 and TRBJ2-2; D remains ambiguous. In germline, CDR1 is SGHRS, CDR2 YFSETQ. V was pared by 3 bases and J by 0 bases, with 9 bases between. The CDR3 sequence is 15 residues long. CDR3 amino acids: CASSSIVSNTGELFF. CDR3 coding DNA: TGCGCCAGCAGCTCTATAGTATCGAACACCGGGGAGCTGTTTTTT.

This clonotype appeared a few times. The chain is built from TRBV20-1 and TRBJ2-5, with TRBD2 matching 16 bases. The length of the CDR3 is 19 residues. Trimming cost V 0 bases and J 5 bases; bases outside gene matches: 12. The germline CDR1 and CDR2 sequences are DFQATT and SNEGSKA (reference sequence). CDR3: CSARDHYGTSGGAEETQYF. The DNA for the CDR3 is TGCAGTGCTAGAGATCATTATGGGACTAGCGGGGGGGCTGAGGAGACCCAGTACTTC.

This clonotype was observed at least ten times. This chain links TRBV6-1 with TRBJ2-2, with D perhaps TRBD2 (6 bases). V was trimmed by 1 base and J by 3 bases, leaving 9 bases between them. CDR3 length equals 15 residues. The germline V gene encodes CDR1 MNHNS and CDR2 SASEGT. CDR3 bases: TGTGCCAGCAGTGAAGGGAGGGCACACACCGGGGAGCTGTTTTTT. This translates into CASSEGRAHTGELFF.

A word on this clonotype: A far larger clone lies a single base away; this is likely a read error. The rearrangement links TRBV29-1 to TRBJ2-4, with 10 bases lining up with TRBD2. The last part of the DNA fits TRBJ2-7 better; the J call may be wrong. The V gene's germline CDR1 is SQVTM and CDR2 ANQGSEA. The CDR3 is 15 amino acids. CDR3 amino acids: CNVKIGLAATYEQYF. Written as DNA, the CDR3 is TGCAACGTGAAAATAGGACTAGCGGCCACCTACGAGCAGTACTTC.

This clonotype was counted many times. V gene TRBV7-8 combines with J gene TRBJ2-7, with TRBD2 matching 12 bases. The length of the CDR3 is 15 residues. The V segment lost 5 bases and the J segment 0 bases; nucleotides outside the gene matches: 2. Germline lookup yields CDR1 SGHVS and CDR2 FQNEAQ. This CDR3 is CASSPSGRVSYEQYF. For the CDR3, the DNA is TGTGCCAGCAGCCCTAGCGGGAGGGTCTCCTACGAGCAGTACTTC.

Many counts were recorded for this clonotype. V and J are TRBV5-5 and TRBJ2-7; TRBD2 aligns across 15 bases. The ends lost 4 bases at V and 7 bases at J; junction bases unmatched: 9. The germline gives CDR1 SGHKS, CDR2 YYEKEE (reference sequence). The CDR3 runs 16 residues. As DNA, the CDR3 is TGTGCCAGCAGCCCCGCCGGACTAGCGGGAGGGTTTGAGCAGTACTTC. It encodes CASSPAGLAGGFEQYF.

This clonotype was seen at least ten times. The genes are TRBV4-3 and TRBJ1-2; D possibly corresponds to TRBD1 (5 bases). Trimming left V 0 bases short and J 4 bases short, with 12 bases between. The V gene's germline CDR1 is LGHNA and CDR2 YSLEER. This CDR3 contains 15 residues. Written as DNA, the CDR3 is TGCGCCAGCAGCCAAGAGTTGCAGGGCGGCTATGGCTACACCTTC. It translates to CASSQELQGGYGYTF.